The subject of this entry is one TCR beta chain. The record originates from a study of blood T cell repertoires in COVID-19. Study details: Both acute and convalescent COVID-19 samples were obtained from the United States, Italy and Spain. Nucleic acid was either cDNA or gDNA, and it came from T cells, B-cell-depleted T cells, or PBMCs.

Clinical histories supplied by participants themselves formed the basis of cohort assignment. Per the original methods: Reference gene primers were amplified, and this amplification served to estimate nucleated cell counts. Assay used: immunoSEQ multiplex PCR; TCRdb lists only in-frame clones, some missing. The DNA gave D and trimming, while V, J and clone size come from that table. The data show roughly 290,000 clones, 89% seen once. The V gene lost 5 bases and the J gene lost 0 bases, with 10 bases spanning the gap. This CDR3 has 14 residues. From germline, CDR1 is LNHDA and CDR2 SQIVND (reference sequence).

The V gene is TRBV19, the J gene TRBJ1-1; D possibly corresponds to TRBD1 (5 bases). The source is a middle-aged woman who had recovered from COVID-19. Sequencing was carried out using PBMCs or T cells enriched from blood (not recorded which). The CDR3 is CASSAQTVNTEAFF. The CDR3 DNA reads TGTGCCAGTAGTGCCCAGACAGTGAACACTGAAGCTTTCTTT.